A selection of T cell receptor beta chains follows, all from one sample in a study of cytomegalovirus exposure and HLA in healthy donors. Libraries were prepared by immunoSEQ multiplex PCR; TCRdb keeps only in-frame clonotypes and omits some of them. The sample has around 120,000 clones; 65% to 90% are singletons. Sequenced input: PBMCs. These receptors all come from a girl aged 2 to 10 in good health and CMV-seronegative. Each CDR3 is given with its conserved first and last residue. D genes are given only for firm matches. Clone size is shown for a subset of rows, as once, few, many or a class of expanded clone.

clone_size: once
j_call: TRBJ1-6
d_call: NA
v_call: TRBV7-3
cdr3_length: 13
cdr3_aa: CASSLTLNSPLHF
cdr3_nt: TGTGCCAGCAGCTTAACCCTTAATTCACCCCTCCACTTT

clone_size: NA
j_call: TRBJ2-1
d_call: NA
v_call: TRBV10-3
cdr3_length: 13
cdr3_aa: CAISRESFNEQFF
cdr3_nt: TGTGCCATCAGCCGGGAGTCCTTTAATGAGCAGTTCTTC

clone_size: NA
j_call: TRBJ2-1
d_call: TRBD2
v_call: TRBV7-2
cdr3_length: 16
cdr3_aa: CASSQNLAGGRDEQFF
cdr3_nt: TGTGCCAGCAGCCAAAACCTAGCGGGGGGGCGCGATGAGCAGTTCTTC

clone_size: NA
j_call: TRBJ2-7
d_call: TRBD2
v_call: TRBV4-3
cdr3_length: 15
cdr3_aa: CASSQAFGLADEQYF
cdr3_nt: TGCGCCAGCAGCCAAGCGTTCGGACTAGCAGACGAGCAGTACTTC

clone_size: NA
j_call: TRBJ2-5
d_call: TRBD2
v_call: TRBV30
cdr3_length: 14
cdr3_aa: CAWRIAGGQGTQYF
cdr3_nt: TGTGCCTGGAGGATAGCGGGGGGGCAGGGGACCCAGTACTTC

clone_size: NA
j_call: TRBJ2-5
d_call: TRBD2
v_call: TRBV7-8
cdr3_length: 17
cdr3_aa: CASSLVGGSELQETQYF
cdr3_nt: TGTGCCAGCAGCTTGGTCGGGGGGTCGGAACTACAAGAGACCCAGTACTTC

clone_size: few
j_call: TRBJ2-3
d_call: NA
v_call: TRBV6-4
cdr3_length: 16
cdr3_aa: CASSDSPGSGADTQYF
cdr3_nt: TGTGCCAGCAGTGACTCACCCGGGAGTGGCGCAGATACGCAGTATTTT

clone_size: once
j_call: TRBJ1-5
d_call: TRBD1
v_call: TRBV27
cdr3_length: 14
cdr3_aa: CASSSVDRGQPQHF
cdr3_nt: TGTGCCAGCAGTTCCGTCGACAGGGGTCAGCCCCAGCATTTT

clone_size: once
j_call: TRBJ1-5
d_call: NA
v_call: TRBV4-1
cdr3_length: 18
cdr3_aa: CASSHGSSGEYSNQPQHF
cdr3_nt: TGCGCCAGCAGCCATGGGAGTTCAGGGGAATATAGCAATCAGCCCCAGCATTTT

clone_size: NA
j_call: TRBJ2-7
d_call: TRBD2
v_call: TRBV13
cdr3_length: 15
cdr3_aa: CASSWTSGGRYEQYF
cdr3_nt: TGTGCCAGCAGCTGGACTAGCGGTGGTAGGTACGAGCAGTACTTC

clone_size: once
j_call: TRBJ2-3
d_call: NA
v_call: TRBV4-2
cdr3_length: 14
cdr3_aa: CASSQETRTDTQYF
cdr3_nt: TGTGCCAGCAGCCAAGAAACCAGAACAGATACGCAGTATTTT

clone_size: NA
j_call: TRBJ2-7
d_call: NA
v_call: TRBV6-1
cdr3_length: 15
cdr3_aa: CASSSSGTYSYEQYF
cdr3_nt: TGTGCCAGCAGTTCAAGCGGGACATACTCCTACGAGCAGTACTTC

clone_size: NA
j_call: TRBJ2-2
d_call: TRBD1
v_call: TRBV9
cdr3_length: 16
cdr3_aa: CASSVSGQGATGELFF
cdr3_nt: TGTGCCAGCAGCGTGAGCGGACAGGGGGCGACCGGGGAGCTGTTTTTT

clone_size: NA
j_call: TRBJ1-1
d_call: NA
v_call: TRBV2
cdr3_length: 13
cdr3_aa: CASSVRTGGGAFF
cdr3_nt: TGTGCCAGCAGTGTTAGGACTGGGGGGGGAGCTTTCTTT

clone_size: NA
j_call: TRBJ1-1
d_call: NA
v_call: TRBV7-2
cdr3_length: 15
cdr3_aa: CASSLVGSLNTEAFF
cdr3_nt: TGTGCCAGCAGCTTAGTTGGCAGTTTGAACACTGAAGCTTTCTTT

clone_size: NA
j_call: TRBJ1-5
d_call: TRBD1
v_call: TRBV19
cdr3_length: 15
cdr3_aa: CASSSLGTANQPQHF
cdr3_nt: TGTGCCAGTAGTTCCCTAGGGACAGCTAATCAGCCCCAGCATTTT

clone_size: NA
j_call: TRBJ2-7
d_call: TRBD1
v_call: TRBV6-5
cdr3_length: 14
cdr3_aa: CASRTGTGLNEQYF
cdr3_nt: TGTGCCAGCAGGACCGGGACAGGCCTCAACGAGCAGTACTTC

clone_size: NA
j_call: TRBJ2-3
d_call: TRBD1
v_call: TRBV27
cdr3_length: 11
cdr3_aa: CASKRQGTQYF
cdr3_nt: TGTGCCAGCAAACGACAGGGGACGCAGTATTTT

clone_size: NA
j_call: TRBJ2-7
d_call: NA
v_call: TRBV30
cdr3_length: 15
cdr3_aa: CAWSVGTLSSYEQYF
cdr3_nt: TGTGCCTGGAGTGTAGGGACACTAAGCTCCTACGAGCAGTACTTC

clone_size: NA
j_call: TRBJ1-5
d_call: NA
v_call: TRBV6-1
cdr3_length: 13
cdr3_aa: CASSSDRNQPQHF
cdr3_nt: TGTGCCAGCAGCTCTGACAGAAATCAGCCCCAGCATTTT

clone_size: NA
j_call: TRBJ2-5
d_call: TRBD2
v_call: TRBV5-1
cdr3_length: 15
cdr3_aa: CASGTAGGAQETQYF
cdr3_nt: TGCGCCAGCGGGACGGCGGGAGGGGCCCAAGAGACCCAGTACTTC

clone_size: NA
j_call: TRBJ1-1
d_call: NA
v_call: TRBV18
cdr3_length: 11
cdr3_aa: CASSTGIEAFF
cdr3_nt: TGTGCCAGCTCAACAGGGATTGAAGCTTTCTTT

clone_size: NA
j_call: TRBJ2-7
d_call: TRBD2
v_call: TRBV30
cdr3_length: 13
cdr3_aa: CAWAGGGSYEQYF
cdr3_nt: TGTGCCTGGGCCGGCGGGGGGTCCTACGAGCAGTACTTC

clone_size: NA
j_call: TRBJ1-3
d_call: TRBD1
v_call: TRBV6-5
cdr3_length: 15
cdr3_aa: CASRHDRGNGNTIYF
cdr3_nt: TGTGCCAGCAGACACGACAGGGGGAACGGAAACACCATATATTTT

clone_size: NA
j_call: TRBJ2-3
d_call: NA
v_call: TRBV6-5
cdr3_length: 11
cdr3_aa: CASSLGDTQYF
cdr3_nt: TGTGCCAGCAGCCTCGGGGATACGCAGTATTTT

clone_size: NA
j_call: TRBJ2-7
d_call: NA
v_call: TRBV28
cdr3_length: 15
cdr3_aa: CASSLSETGSYEQYF
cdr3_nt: TGTGCCAGCAGTTTAAGCGAGACAGGCTCCTACGAGCAGTACTTC

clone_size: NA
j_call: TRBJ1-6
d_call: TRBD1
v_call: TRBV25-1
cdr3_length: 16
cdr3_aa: CASSGQGSSSSAPLHF
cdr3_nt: TGTGCCAGCAGTGGACAGGGTTCCTCTTCTTCTGCACCCCTCCACTTT

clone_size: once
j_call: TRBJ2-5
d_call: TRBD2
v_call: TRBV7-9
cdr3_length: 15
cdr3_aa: CASTNLRGGEETQYF
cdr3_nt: TGTGCCAGCACCAATCTGCGGGGGGGGGAAGAGACCCAGTACTTC

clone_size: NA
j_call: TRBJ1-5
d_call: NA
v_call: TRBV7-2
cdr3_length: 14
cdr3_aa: CASSKDSPYQPQHF
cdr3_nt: TGTGCCAGCAGCAAGGACAGTCCCTATCAGCCCCAGCATTTT

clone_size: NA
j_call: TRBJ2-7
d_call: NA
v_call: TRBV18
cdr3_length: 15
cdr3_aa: CASSNTFTSSYEQYF
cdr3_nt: TGTGCCAGCTCAAACACGTTTACAAGCTCCTACGAGCAGTACTTC

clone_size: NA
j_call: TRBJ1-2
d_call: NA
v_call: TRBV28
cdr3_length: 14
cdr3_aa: CASSLGTLLNGYTF
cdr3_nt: TGTGCCAGCAGTTTAGGGACATTGCTTAATGGCTACACCTTC

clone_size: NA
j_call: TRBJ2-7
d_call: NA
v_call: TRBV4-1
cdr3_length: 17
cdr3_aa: CASSQGNRAPRSYEQYF
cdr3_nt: TGCGCCAGCAGCCAAGGTAACAGGGCCCCCCGCTCCTACGAGCAGTACTTC

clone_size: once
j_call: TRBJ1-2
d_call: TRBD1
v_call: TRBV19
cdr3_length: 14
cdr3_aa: CASSPGTGTYGYTF
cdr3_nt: TGTGCCAGTAGTCCAGGGACAGGGACCTATGGCTACACCTTC

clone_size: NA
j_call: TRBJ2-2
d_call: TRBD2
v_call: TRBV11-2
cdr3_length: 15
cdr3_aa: CASSFSGTTTGELFF
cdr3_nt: TGTGCCAGCAGCTTCAGCGGGACTACCACCGGGGAGCTGTTTTTT

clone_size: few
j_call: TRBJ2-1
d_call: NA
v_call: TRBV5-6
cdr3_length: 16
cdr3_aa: CASSLSSDGVDNEQFF
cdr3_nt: TGTGCCAGCAGCTTGTCAAGCGACGGGGTAGACAATGAGCAGTTCTTC

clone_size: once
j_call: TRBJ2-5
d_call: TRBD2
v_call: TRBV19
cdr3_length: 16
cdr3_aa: CASSIGGSVSKETQYF
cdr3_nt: TGTGCCAGTAGTATCGGGGGGAGCGTATCCAAAGAGACCCAGTACTTC

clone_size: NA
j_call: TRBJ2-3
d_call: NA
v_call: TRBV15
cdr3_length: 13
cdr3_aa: CATGQRRTDTQYF
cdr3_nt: TGTGCCACCGGGCAGCGGCGCACAGATACGCAGTATTTT

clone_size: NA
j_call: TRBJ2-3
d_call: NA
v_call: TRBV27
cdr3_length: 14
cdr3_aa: CASSLYRNPDTQYF
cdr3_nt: TGTGCCAGCAGTTTATACAGGAACCCAGATACGCAGTATTTT

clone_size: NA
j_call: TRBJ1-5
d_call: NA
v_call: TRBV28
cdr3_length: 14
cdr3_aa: CASSWQGNNQPQHF
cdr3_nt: TGTGCCAGCAGTTGGCAGGGCAACAATCAGCCCCAGCATTTT

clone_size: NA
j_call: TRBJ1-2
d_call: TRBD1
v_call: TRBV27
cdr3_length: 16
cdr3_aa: CASSPNPPTGHYGYTF
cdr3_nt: TGTGCCAGCAGTCCTAACCCGCCGACAGGGCACTATGGCTACACCTTC

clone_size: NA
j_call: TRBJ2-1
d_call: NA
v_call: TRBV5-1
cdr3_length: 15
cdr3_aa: CASSLVQGLRDEQFF
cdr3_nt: TGCGCCAGCAGCTTGGTTCAGGGCCTCAGGGATGAGCAGTTCTTC

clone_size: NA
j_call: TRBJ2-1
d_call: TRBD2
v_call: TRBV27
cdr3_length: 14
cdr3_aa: CASTALADYNEQFF
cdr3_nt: TGTGCCAGCACGGCCCTAGCGGACTACAATGAGCAGTTCTTC

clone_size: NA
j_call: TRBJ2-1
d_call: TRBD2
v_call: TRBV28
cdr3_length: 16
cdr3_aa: CASSALGTSGYNEQFF
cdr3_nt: TGTGCCAGCAGTGCCCTCGGGACTAGCGGATACAATGAGCAGTTCTTC

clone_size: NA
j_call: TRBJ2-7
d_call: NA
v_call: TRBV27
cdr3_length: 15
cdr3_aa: CASSWRGYGAYEQYF
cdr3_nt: TGTGCCAGCAGCTGGAGGGGTTATGGGGCCTACGAGCAGTACTTC

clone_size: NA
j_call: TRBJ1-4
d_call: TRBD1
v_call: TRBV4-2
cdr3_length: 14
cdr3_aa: CASSQGRGREKLFF
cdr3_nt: TGTGCCAGCAGCCAGGGCAGGGGGCGGGAAAAACTGTTTTTT

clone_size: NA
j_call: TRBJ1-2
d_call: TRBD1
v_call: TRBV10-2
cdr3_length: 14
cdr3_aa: CASSELTGASGYAF
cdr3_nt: TGCGCCAGCAGTGAGTTGACAGGGGCAAGCGGCTACGCCTTC

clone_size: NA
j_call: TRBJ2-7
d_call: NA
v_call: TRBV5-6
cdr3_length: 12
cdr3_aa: CASSSQGNEQYF
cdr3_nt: TGTGCCAGCAGCTCACAGGGTAACGAGCAGTACTTC

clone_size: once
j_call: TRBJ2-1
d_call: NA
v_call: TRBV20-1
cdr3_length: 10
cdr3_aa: CSAVNNEQFF
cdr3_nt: TGCAGTGCTGTTAACAATGAGCAGTTCTTC

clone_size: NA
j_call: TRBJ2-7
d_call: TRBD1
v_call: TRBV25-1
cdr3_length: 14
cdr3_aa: CASHTGGADYEQYF
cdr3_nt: TGTGCCAGCCATACAGGGGGCGCGGACTACGAGCAGTACTTC

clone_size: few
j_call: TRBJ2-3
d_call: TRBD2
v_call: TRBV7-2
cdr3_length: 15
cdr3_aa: CASSRGTSRTDTQYF
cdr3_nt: TGTGCCAGCAGCCGCGGGACTAGCCGCACAGATACGCAGTATTTT

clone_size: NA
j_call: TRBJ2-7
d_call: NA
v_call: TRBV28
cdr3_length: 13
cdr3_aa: CASSFGTLYEQYF
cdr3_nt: TGTGCCAGCAGTTTTGGGACACTTTACGAGCAGTACTTC

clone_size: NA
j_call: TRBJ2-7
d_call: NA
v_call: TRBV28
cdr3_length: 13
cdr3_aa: CASSPGQPYEQYF
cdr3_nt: TGTGCCAGCAGCCCCGGACAGCCCTACGAGCAGTACTTC

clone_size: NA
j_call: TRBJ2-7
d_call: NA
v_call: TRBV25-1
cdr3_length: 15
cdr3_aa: CASSESQGTTYEQYF
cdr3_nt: TGTGCCAGCAGTGAATCTCAGGGAACAACCTACGAGCAGTACTTC

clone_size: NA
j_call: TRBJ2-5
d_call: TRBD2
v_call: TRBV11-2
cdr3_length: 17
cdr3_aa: CASSLGGLAGVQETQYF
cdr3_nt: TGTGCCAGCAGCTTAGGGGGACTAGCGGGAGTCCAAGAGACCCAGTACTTC

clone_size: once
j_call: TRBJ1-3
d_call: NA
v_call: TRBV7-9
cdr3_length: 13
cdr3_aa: CASSSRLGNTIYF
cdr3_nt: TGTGCCAGCAGCTCCAGGCTTGGAAACACCATATATTTT

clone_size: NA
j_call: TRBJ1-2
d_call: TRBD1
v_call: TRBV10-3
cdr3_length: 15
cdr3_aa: CAISDDLGQGIGYTF
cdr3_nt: TGTGCCATCAGTGACGACCTGGGACAGGGAATCGGCTACACCTTC

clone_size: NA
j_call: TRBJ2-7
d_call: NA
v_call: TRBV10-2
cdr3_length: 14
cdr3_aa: CASRGVGGKDEQYF
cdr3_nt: TGCGCCAGCAGGGGGGTGGGCGGGAAGGACGAGCAGTACTTC

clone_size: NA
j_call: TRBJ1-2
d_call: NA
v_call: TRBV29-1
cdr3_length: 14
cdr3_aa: CSVTLQGLNYGYTF
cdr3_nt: TGCAGCGTTACCCTCCAGGGGCTAAACTATGGCTACACCTTC

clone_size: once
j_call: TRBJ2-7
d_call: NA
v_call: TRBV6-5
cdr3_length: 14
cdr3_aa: CASSYQGSGYEQYF
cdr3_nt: TGTGCCAGCAGTTACCAGGGTAGCGGCTACGAGCAGTACTTC

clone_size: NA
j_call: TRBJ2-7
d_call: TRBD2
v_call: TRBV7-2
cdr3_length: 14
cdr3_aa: CASGSSGGRYEQYF
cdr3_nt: TGTGCCAGCGGATCTAGCGGGGGGCGCTACGAGCAGTACTTC